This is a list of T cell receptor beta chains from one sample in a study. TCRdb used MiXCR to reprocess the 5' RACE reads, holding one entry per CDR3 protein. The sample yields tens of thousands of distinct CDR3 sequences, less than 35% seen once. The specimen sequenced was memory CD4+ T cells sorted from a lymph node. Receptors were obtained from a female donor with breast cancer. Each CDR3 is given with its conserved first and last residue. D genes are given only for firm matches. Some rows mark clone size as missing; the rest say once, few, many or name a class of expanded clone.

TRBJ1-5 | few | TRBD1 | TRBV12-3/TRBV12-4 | CASTRQGNQPQHF | TGTGCCAGCACCCGACAGGGGAATCAGCCCCAGCATTTT
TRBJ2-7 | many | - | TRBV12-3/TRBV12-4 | CASSLASMEQYF | TGTGCCAGCAGTTTAGCTAGTATGGAGCAGTACTTC
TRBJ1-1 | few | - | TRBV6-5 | CASSSPPDRLKAFF | TGTGCCAGCAGTTCCCCCCCAGACAGGCTTAAAGCTTTCTTT
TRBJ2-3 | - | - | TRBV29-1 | CSVQTSASDTRYF | TGCAGCGTCCAGACTAGTGCGTCAGATACGCGGTATTTT
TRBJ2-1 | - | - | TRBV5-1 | CASSEAPGRLDNEQFF | TGCGCCAGCAGCGAGGCTCCGGGACGGTTAGACAATGAGCAGTTCTTC
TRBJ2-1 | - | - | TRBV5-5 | CASSFPIYNEQFF | TGTGCCAGCAGCTTCCCGATCTACAATGAGCAGTTCTTC
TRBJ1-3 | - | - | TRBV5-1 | CACRREVTGNTIYF | TGCGCCTGCAGACGGGAGGTTACTGGAAACACCATATATTTT
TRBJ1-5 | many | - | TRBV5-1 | CASSLRGGVGQPQHF | TGCGCCAGCAGCCTACGGGGGGGGGTCGGACAGCCCCAGCATTTT
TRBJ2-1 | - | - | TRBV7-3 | CASSPGAGGRYNEQFF | TGTGCCAGCAGCCCAGGGGCAGGTGGTAGGTACAATGAGCAGTTCTTC
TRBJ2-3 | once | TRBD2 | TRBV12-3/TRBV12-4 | CASSSLVPPTSGSFSDTQYF | TGTGCCAGCAGTTCACTTGTGCCCCCTACTAGCGGGAGCTTCTCAGATACGCAGTATTTT
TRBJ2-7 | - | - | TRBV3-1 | CASSLRSNEQYF | TGTGCCAGCAGCCTGAGGAGCAACGAGCAGTACTTC
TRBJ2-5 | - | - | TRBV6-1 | CASSASPWTAPSVSGQETQYF | TGTGCCAGCAGTGCAAGCCCCTGGACAGCTCCATCTGTTAGCGGGCAAGAGACCCAGTACTTC
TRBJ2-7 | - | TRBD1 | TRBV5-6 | CASSLAGTGGYEQYF | TGTGCCAGCAGCTTGGCTGGGACAGGGGGCTACGAGCAGTACTTC
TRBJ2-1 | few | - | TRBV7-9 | CASRRVGSFYNEQFF | TGTGCCAGTCGTCGGGTGGGGTCTTTCTACAATGAGCAGTTCTTC
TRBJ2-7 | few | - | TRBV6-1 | CASRGQFPGRPSYEQYF | TGTGCCAGCAGGGGTCAGTTTCCTGGTAGACCTTCCTACGAGCAGTACTTC
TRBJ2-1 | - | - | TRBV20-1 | CSARELSSYNEQFF | TGCAGTGCTAGGGAGCTGAGCTCCTACAATGAGCAGTTCTTC
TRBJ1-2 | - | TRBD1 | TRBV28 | CASSKLKTGRDGYTF | TGTGCCAGCAGCAAACTAAAGACAGGGCGGGATGGCTACACCTTC
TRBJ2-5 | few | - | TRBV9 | CASSGETQYF | TGTGCCAGCAGCGGGGAGACCCAGTACTTC
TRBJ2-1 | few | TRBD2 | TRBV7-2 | CASSFAGVRAYNEQFF | TGTGCCAGCAGCTTTGCGGGAGTTCGGGCTTACAATGAGCAGTTCTTC
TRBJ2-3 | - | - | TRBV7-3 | CASSRGTASGTDTQYF | TGTGCCAGCAGCCGGGGGACGGCTAGCGGCACAGATACGCAGTATTTT
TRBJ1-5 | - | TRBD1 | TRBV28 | CASSLLVGQKEDQPQHF | TGTGCCAGCTCCCTTCTCGTGGGACAGAAGGAGGATCAGCCCCAGCATTTT
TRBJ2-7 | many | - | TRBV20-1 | CSASPGADEQYF | TGCAGTGCTAGTCCAGGGGCAGACGAGCAGTACTTC
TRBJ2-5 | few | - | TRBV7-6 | CASTPRDSYQETQYF | TGTGCCAGCACCCCCCGGGACTCCTACCAAGAGACCCAGTACTTC